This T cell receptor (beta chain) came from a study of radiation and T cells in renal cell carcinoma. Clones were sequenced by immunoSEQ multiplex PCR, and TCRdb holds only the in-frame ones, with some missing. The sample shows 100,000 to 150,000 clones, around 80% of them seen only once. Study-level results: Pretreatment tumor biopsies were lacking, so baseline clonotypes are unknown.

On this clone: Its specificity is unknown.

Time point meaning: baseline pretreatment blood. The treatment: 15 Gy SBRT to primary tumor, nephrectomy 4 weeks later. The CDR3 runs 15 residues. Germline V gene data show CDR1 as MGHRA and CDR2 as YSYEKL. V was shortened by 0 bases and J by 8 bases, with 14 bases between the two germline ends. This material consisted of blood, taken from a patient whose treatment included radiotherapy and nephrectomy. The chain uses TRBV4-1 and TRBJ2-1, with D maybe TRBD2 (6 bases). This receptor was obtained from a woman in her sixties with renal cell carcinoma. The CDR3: CASSQEGPGVDEQFF. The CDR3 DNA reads TGCGCCAGCAGCCAAGAGGGGCCGGGGGTTGATGAGCAGTTCTTC.